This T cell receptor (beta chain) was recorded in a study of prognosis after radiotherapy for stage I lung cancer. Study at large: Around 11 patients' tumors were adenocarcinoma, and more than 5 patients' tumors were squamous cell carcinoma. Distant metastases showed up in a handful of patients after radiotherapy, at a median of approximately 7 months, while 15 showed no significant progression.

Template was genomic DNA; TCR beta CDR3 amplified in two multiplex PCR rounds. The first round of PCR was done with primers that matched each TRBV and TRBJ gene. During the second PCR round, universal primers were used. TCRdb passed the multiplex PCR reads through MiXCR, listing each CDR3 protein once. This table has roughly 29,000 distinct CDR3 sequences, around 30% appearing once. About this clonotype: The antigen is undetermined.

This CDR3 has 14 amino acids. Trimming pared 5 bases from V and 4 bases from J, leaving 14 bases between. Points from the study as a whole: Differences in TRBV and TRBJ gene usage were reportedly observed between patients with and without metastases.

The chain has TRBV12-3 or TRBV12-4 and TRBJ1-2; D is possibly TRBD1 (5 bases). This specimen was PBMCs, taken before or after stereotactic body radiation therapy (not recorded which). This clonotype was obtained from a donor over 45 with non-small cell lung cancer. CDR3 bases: TGTGCCAGCAGTCCGTCTGGGGGAGCCTATGGCTACACCTTC. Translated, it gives CASSPSGGAYGYTF.